The rows below give T cell receptor beta chains drawn from one sample of a study of cytomegalovirus exposure and HLA in healthy donors. The assay was immunoSEQ multiplex PCR, and TCRdb's table has in-frame clones only and misses some. The sample consists of roughly 67,000 clones, roughly 73% of them appearing once. The specimen was PBMCs. The receptors come from a man aged 40-50 years in good health and CMV-seronegative. Each CDR3 is given with its conserved first and last residue. The D gene is left open where the match is weak. Clone size is given for some rows only: seen once, a few or many times, or a class if the clone is expanded.

CDR3aa: CASNGGAAQPQHF
CDR3nt: TGTGCCAGCAATGGGGGCGCAGCTCAGCCCCAGCATTTT
d_gene: -
abundance: -
len: 13
v_gene: TRBV28
j_gene: TRBJ1-5

CDR3aa: CASSFLEAGSYEQYF
CDR3nt: TGTGCCAGCAGCTTTCTTGAAGCGGGATCCTACGAGCAGTACTTC
d_gene: TRBD2
abundance: -
len: 15
v_gene: TRBV7-9
j_gene: TRBJ2-7

CDR3aa: CASSGRTRGSETQYF
CDR3nt: TGTGCCAGCAGCGGACGGACTAGGGGTTCGGAGACCCAGTACTTC
d_gene: TRBD2
abundance: -
len: 15
v_gene: TRBV5-8
j_gene: TRBJ2-5

CDR3aa: CASSDPSVGTQYF
CDR3nt: TGTGCCAGCAGTGACCCAAGCGTCGGGACCCAGTACTTC
d_gene: -
abundance: -
len: 13
v_gene: TRBV6-1
j_gene: TRBJ2-5

CDR3aa: CASSLVPATYGYTF
CDR3nt: TGTGCCAGCAGCCTAGTCCCCGCAACCTATGGCTACACCTTC
d_gene: -
abundance: -
len: 14
v_gene: TRBV6-6
j_gene: TRBJ1-2

CDR3aa: CASSQDSGLAVQETQYF
CDR3nt: TGTGCCAGCAGCCAAGATTCGGGACTAGCGGTCCAAGAGACCCAGTACTTC
d_gene: TRBD2
abundance: -
len: 17
v_gene: TRBV4-2
j_gene: TRBJ2-5

CDR3aa: CASSTPGLAGTHNTQYF
CDR3nt: TGTGCCAGCAGTACTCCGGGACTAGCGGGGACCCACAATACGCAGTATTTT
d_gene: TRBD2
abundance: many
len: 17
v_gene: TRBV27
j_gene: TRBJ2-3

CDR3aa: CASSLWTGRPTEKLFF
CDR3nt: TGCGCCAGCAGCTTATGGACAGGGCGGCCTACTGAAAAACTGTTTTTT
d_gene: TRBD1
abundance: few
len: 16
v_gene: TRBV5-1
j_gene: TRBJ1-4

CDR3aa: CASTGEGSGTEAFF
CDR3nt: TGTGCCAGCACCGGGGAGGGATCGGGCACTGAAGCTTTCTTT
d_gene: -
abundance: -
len: 14
v_gene: TRBV2
j_gene: TRBJ1-1

CDR3aa: CASSYSYYNEQFF
CDR3nt: TGTGCCAGCAGTTACTCGTATTACAATGAGCAGTTCTTC
d_gene: -
abundance: -
len: 13
v_gene: TRBV6-5
j_gene: TRBJ2-1

CDR3aa: CASSISRVKGHEQYF
CDR3nt: TGTGCCAGTAGTATATCCAGGGTGAAAGGGCACGAGCAGTACTTC
d_gene: -
abundance: -
len: 15
v_gene: TRBV19
j_gene: TRBJ2-7

CDR3aa: CASSPPMTLNTEAFF
CDR3nt: TGTGCCAGCAGCCCGCCGATGACTTTGAACACTGAAGCTTTCTTT
d_gene: -
abundance: -
len: 15
v_gene: TRBV11-2
j_gene: TRBJ1-1

CDR3aa: CASSWTSGYEQYF
CDR3nt: TGCGCCAGCAGCTGGACTAGCGGGTACGAGCAGTACTTC
d_gene: TRBD2
abundance: -
len: 13
v_gene: TRBV5-1
j_gene: TRBJ2-7

CDR3aa: CASREDSPGANVLTF
CDR3nt: TGTGCCAGCAGAGAAGACAGTCCCGGGGCCAACGTCCTGACTTTC
d_gene: -
abundance: -
len: 15
v_gene: TRBV6-6
j_gene: TRBJ2-6

CDR3aa: CASSLIGEGGTEAFF
CDR3nt: TGTGCCAGCAGCTTAATTGGGGAGGGGGGCACTGAAGCTTTCTTT
d_gene: -
abundance: -
len: 15
v_gene: TRBV7-7
j_gene: TRBJ1-1

CDR3aa: CASSLLGKNIQYF
CDR3nt: TGTGCCAGCAGCTTACTAGGCAAAAACATTCAGTACTTC
d_gene: -
abundance: once
len: 13
v_gene: TRBV11-2
j_gene: TRBJ2-4

CDR3aa: CSAESFGEQYF
CDR3nt: TGCAGCGCCGAGAGCTTCGGCGAGCAGTACTTC
d_gene: -
abundance: -
len: 11
v_gene: TRBV29-1
j_gene: TRBJ2-7

CDR3aa: CASSQGQGTRSTDTQYF
CDR3nt: TGTGCCAGCAGCCAAGGACAGGGAACCCGCAGCACAGATACGCAGTATTTT
d_gene: TRBD1
abundance: -
len: 17
v_gene: TRBV5-4
j_gene: TRBJ2-3

CDR3aa: CASSLGGGGAHEQFF
CDR3nt: TGCGCCAGCAGCTTGGGCGGCGGGGGGGCCCATGAGCAGTTCTTC
d_gene: TRBD2
abundance: -
len: 15
v_gene: TRBV5-1
j_gene: TRBJ2-1

CDR3aa: CASTPGRDRVPYEQYF
CDR3nt: TGTGCCAGCACCCCAGGCCGGGACAGGGTTCCCTACGAGCAGTACTTC
d_gene: TRBD1
abundance: -
len: 16
v_gene: TRBV5-4
j_gene: TRBJ2-7

CDR3aa: CASSLAGMGAGEQFF
CDR3nt: TGTGCCAGCAGCTTGGCCGGTATGGGGGCGGGTGAGCAGTTCTTC
d_gene: -
abundance: -
len: 15
v_gene: TRBV5-6
j_gene: TRBJ2-1

CDR3aa: CASRATTGTLANYGYTF
CDR3nt: TGCGCCAGCAGGGCTACAACAGGGACGCTAGCTAACTATGGCTACACCTTC
d_gene: -
abundance: -
len: 17
v_gene: TRBV23-1
j_gene: TRBJ1-2

CDR3aa: CASSRSGHDNSPLHF
CDR3nt: TGTGCCAGCTCACGCTCAGGGCACGATAATTCACCCCTCCACTTT
d_gene: -
abundance: -
len: 15
v_gene: TRBV18
j_gene: TRBJ1-6

CDR3aa: CASSLVESGQGYTF
CDR3nt: TGCGCCAGCAGCTTGGTAGAGTCGGGTCAAGGCTACACCTTC
d_gene: -
abundance: -
len: 14
v_gene: TRBV5-1
j_gene: TRBJ1-2

CDR3aa: CASRQQGAMPYEQYF
CDR3nt: TGTGCCAGCCGCCAACAGGGGGCTATGCCCTACGAGCAGTACTTC
d_gene: TRBD1
abundance: few
len: 15
v_gene: TRBV13
j_gene: TRBJ2-7

CDR3aa: CASTLTGGNTIYF
CDR3nt: TGTGCCAGCACCTTGACAGGTGGAAACACCATATATTTT
d_gene: -
abundance: -
len: 13
v_gene: TRBV7-2
j_gene: TRBJ1-3

CDR3aa: CSVIGGSSYNEQFF
CDR3nt: TGCAGCGTGATAGGGGGCAGCTCCTACAATGAGCAGTTCTTC
d_gene: TRBD1
abundance: -
len: 14
v_gene: TRBV29-1
j_gene: TRBJ2-1